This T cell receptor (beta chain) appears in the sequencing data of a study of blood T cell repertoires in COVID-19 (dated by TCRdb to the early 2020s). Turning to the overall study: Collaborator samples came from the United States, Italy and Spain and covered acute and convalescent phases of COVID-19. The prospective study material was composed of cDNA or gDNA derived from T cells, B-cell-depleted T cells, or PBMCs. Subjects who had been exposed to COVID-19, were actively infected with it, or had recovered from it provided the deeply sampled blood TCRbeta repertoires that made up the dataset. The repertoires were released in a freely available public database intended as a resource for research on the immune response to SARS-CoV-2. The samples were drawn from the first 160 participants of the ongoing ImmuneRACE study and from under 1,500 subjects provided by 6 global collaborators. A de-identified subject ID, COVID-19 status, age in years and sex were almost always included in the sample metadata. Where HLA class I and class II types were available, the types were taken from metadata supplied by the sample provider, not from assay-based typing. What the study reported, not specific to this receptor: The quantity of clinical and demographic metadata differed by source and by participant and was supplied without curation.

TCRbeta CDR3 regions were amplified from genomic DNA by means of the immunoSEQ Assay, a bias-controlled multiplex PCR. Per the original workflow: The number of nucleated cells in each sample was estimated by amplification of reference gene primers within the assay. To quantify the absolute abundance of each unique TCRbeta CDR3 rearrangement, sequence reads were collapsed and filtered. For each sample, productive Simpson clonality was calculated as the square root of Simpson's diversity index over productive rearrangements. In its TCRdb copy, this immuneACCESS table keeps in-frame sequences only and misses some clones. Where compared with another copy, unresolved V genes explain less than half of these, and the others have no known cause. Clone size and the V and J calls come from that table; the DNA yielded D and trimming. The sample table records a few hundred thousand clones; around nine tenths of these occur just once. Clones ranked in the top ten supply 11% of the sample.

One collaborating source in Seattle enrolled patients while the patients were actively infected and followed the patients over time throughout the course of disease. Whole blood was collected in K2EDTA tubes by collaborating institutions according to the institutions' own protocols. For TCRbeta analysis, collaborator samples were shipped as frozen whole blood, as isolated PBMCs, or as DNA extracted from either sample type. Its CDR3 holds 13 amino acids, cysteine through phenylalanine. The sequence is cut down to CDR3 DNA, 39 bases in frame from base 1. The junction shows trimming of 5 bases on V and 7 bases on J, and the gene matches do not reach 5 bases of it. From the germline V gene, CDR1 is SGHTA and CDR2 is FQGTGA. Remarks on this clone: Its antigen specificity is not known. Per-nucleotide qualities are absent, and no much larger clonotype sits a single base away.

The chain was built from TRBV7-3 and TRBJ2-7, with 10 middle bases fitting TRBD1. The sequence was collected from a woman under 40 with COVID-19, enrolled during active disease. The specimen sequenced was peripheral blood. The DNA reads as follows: TGTGCCAGCAGCACCGACAGGGGGCGGGAGCAGTACTTC. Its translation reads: CASSTDRGREQYF. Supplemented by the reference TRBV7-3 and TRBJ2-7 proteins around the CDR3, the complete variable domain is GAGVSQTPSNKVTEKGKYVELRCDPISGHTALYWYRQSLGQGPEFLIYFQGTGAADDSGLPNDRFFAVRPEGSVSTLKIQRTERGDSAVYLCASSTDRGREQYFGPGTRLTVT.